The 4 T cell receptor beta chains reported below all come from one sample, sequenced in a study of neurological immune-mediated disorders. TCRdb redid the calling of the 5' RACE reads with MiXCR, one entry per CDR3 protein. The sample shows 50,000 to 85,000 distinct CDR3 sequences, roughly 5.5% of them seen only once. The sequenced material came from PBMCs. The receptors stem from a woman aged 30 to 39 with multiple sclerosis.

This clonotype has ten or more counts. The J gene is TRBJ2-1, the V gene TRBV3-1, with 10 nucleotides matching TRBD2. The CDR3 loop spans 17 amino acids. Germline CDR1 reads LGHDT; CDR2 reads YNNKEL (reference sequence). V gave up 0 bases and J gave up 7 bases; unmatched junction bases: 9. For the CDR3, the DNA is TGTGCCAGCAGCCAAGAAGTTAGAGCGGGGGGGAAGAATGAGCAGTTCTTC. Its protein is CASSQEVRAGGKNEQFF.

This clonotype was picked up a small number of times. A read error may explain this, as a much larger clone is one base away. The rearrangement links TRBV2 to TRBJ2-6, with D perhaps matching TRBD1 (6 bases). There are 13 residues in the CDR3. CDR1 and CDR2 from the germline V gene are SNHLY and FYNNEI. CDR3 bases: TGTGCCAGCAACAGGGTTGGGGCCAAAGTCCTGACTTTC. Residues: CASNRVGAKVLTF.

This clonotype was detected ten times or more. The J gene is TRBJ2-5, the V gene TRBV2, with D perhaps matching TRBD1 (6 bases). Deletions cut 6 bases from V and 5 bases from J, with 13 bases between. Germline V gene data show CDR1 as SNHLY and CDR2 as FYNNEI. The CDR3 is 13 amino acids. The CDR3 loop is CASSPGQWETQYF. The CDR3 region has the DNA TGTGCCAGCAGCCCTGGACAGTGGGAGACCCAGTACTTC.

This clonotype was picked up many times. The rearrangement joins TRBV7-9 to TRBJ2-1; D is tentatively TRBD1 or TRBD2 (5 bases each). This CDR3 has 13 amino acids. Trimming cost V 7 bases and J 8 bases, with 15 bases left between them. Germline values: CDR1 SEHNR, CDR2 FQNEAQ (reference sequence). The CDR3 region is CASTKGVGDEQFF. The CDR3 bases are TGTGCCAGCACAAAAGGGGTCGGGGATGAGCAGTTCTTC.